Listed below are T cell receptor beta chains from one sample, sequenced in a study of blood T cell repertoires in COVID-19. This table comes from immunoSEQ multiplex PCR, and its TCRdb copy is limited to in-frame clones, with some not included. The sample holds about 95,000 clones, 90% to 95% seen once. The sequencing input was peripheral blood. Receptors originate from a woman aged 45-59 years in a cohort sampled during active COVID-19. The CDR3 runs from the conserved cysteine through the conserved F or W. Each record gives: V gene, D gene, clone size, J gene, CDR3 protein, CDR3 DNA. A D gene is named only where the DNA matches it firmly. Size tells how often a clone was seen (once, few, many) or the class of an expanded clone, and some rows leave it out.

v_call: TRBV7-9; d_call: TRBD1; clone_size: NA; j_call: TRBJ1-2; cdr3_aa: CASTRFIMEGALGYTF; cdr3_nt: TGTGCCAGCACCCGGTTCATCATGGAGGGGGCGCTCGGCTACACCTTC
v_call: TRBV11-3; d_call: TRBD2; clone_size: NA; j_call: TRBJ2-1; cdr3_aa: CASSPGTSGRWEQFF; cdr3_nt: TGTGCCAGCAGCCCGGGGACTAGCGGGAGGTGGGAGCAGTTCTTC
v_call: TRBV3-1/TRBV3-2; d_call: TRBD2; clone_size: NA; j_call: TRBJ2-7; cdr3_aa: CASSQNLAGSYEQYF; cdr3_nt: TGTGCCAGCAGCCAGAACCTAGCGGGTTCCTACGAGCAGTACTTC
v_call: TRBV7-3; d_call: TRBD2; clone_size: once; j_call: TRBJ2-1; cdr3_aa: CASSERGEGYNEQFF; cdr3_nt: TGTGCCAGCAGCGAGCGGGGTGAGGGGTACAATGAGCAGTTCTTC
v_call: TRBV5-1; d_call: TRBD2; clone_size: NA; j_call: TRBJ2-3; cdr3_aa: CASSLSGLGSGADTQYF; cdr3_nt: TGCGCCAGCAGCTTATCAGGGTTGGGTAGCGGGGCAGATACGCAGTATTTT
v_call: TRBV7-9; d_call: TRBD1; clone_size: once; j_call: TRBJ1-5; cdr3_aa: CASSLGTVNQPQHF; cdr3_nt: TGTGCCAGCAGCCTTGGGACAGTGAATCAGCCCCAGCATTTT
v_call: TRBV11-3; d_call: NA; clone_size: NA; j_call: TRBJ2-7; cdr3_aa: CASSFRTGQYF; cdr3_nt: TGTGCCAGCAGCTTTCGTACCGGGCAGTACTTC
v_call: TRBV18; d_call: NA; clone_size: NA; j_call: TRBJ2-4; cdr3_aa: CASSPPGSLKGVQYF; cdr3_nt: TGTGCCAGCTCACCACCGGGCAGCCTAAAGGGGGTTCAGTACTTC
v_call: TRBV28; d_call: NA; clone_size: NA; j_call: TRBJ1-1; cdr3_aa: CASSFLQGEAFF; cdr3_nt: TGTGCCAGCAGTTTCCTACAGGGTGAAGCTTTCTTT
v_call: TRBV28; d_call: NA; clone_size: NA; j_call: TRBJ2-1; cdr3_aa: CASRNPLGHEQFF; cdr3_nt: TGTGCCAGCAGAAACCCTCTGGGCCATGAGCAGTTCTTC
v_call: TRBV7-2; d_call: NA; clone_size: NA; j_call: TRBJ2-3; cdr3_aa: CASSLVGGGTDTQYF; cdr3_nt: TGTGCCAGCAGCTTAGTAGGGGGGGGCACAGATACGCAGTATTTT
v_call: TRBV19; d_call: TRBD1; clone_size: NA; j_call: TRBJ2-2; cdr3_aa: CASEDRANTGELFF; cdr3_nt: TGTGCCAGTGAGGACAGGGCTAACACCGGGGAGCTGTTTTTT
v_call: TRBV2; d_call: NA; clone_size: NA; j_call: TRBJ2-7; cdr3_aa: CASTYSYEQYF; cdr3_nt: TGTGCCAGCACCTACTCCTACGAGCAGTACTTC
v_call: TRBV28; d_call: TRBD1; clone_size: NA; j_call: TRBJ1-4; cdr3_aa: CASVSGQTYNEKLFF; cdr3_nt: TGTGCCAGCGTTTCGGGACAGACCTATAATGAAAAACTGTTTTTT
v_call: TRBV6-5; d_call: NA; clone_size: NA; j_call: TRBJ1-1; cdr3_aa: CASSRGVNTEAFF; cdr3_nt: TGTGCCAGCAGCCGGGGGGTGAACACTGAAGCTTTCTTT
v_call: TRBV5-1; d_call: TRBD2; clone_size: NA; j_call: TRBJ2-5; cdr3_aa: CASSQTSGVQETQYF; cdr3_nt: TGCGCCAGCAGCCAGACTAGCGGGGTCCAAGAGACCCAGTACTTC
v_call: TRBV6-5; d_call: TRBD1; clone_size: NA; j_call: TRBJ1-6; cdr3_aa: CASTRSGQGNSPLHF; cdr3_nt: TGTGCCAGCACCCGATCGGGACAGGGTAATTCACCCCTCCACTTT
v_call: TRBV28; d_call: TRBD2; clone_size: NA; j_call: TRBJ2-7; cdr3_aa: CASRRTSGSYEQYF; cdr3_nt: TGTGCCAGCAGACGGACTAGCGGGAGCTACGAGCAGTACTTC
v_call: TRBV30; d_call: TRBD2; clone_size: NA; j_call: TRBJ2-5; cdr3_aa: CAYGGAGAAETQYF; cdr3_nt: TGTGCCTACGGGGGGGCCGGGGCCGCAGAGACCCAGTACTTC
v_call: TRBV28; d_call: NA; clone_size: NA; j_call: TRBJ1-3; cdr3_aa: CASRGGLVGNTIYF; cdr3_nt: TGTGCCAGCAGGGGGGGGTTGGTAGGAAACACCATATATTTT
v_call: TRBV6-6; d_call: NA; clone_size: NA; j_call: TRBJ2-2; cdr3_aa: CASSPPGGYGELFF; cdr3_nt: TGTGCCAGCAGTCCCCCCGGGGGTTACGGGGAGCTGTTTTTT
v_call: TRBV5-1; d_call: NA; clone_size: NA; j_call: TRBJ1-1; cdr3_aa: CASSPMEVNTEAFF; cdr3_nt: TGCGCCAGCAGCCCTATGGAGGTGAACACTGAAGCTTTCTTT
v_call: TRBV3-1/TRBV3-2; d_call: TRBD1; clone_size: NA; j_call: TRBJ1-3; cdr3_aa: CASSSRGQGSGNTIYF; cdr3_nt: TGTGCCAGCAGCTCTCGTGGACAGGGGTCAGGAAACACCATATATTTT
v_call: TRBV2; d_call: TRBD1; clone_size: NA; j_call: TRBJ1-2; cdr3_aa: CANDLRGQVIGGYTF; cdr3_nt: TGTGCCAACGACCTCCGGGGACAGGTAATCGGTGGCTACACCTTC
v_call: TRBV28; d_call: TRBD2; clone_size: NA; j_call: TRBJ2-4; cdr3_aa: CASSKAGTSRIRDIQYF; cdr3_nt: TGTGCCAGCAGCAAAGCCGGGACTAGCAGAATTAGGGACATTCAGTACTTC
v_call: TRBV11-2; d_call: NA; clone_size: NA; j_call: TRBJ1-6; cdr3_aa: CASSPGGGIGNSPLHF; cdr3_nt: TGTGCCAGCAGCCCCGGGGGGGGCATAGGGAATTCACCCCTCCACTTT
v_call: TRBV7-8; d_call: NA; clone_size: NA; j_call: TRBJ2-6; cdr3_aa: CASSLVGGNSGANVLTF; cdr3_nt: TGTGCCAGCAGCTTAGTAGGCGGGAACTCTGGGGCCAACGTCCTGACTTTC
v_call: TRBV10-1; d_call: NA; clone_size: once; j_call: TRBJ2-7; cdr3_aa: CASSDTPYEQYF; cdr3_nt: TGCGCCAGCAGCGACACCCCCTACGAGCAGTACTTC
v_call: TRBV7-9; d_call: NA; clone_size: NA; j_call: TRBJ1-5; cdr3_aa: CASSFPGQAQPQHF; cdr3_nt: TGTGCCAGCAGCTTTCCCGGTCAGGCTCAGCCCCAGCATTTT
v_call: TRBV5-4; d_call: TRBD1; clone_size: NA; j_call: TRBJ1-2; cdr3_aa: CASSGMTGAGDYGYTF; cdr3_nt: TGTGCCAGCAGCGGGATGACAGGGGCCGGCGACTATGGCTACACCTTC
v_call: TRBV2; d_call: TRBD1; clone_size: NA; j_call: TRBJ2-2; cdr3_aa: CASTLWSGGASTGELFF; cdr3_nt: TGTGCCAGCACTCTCTGGTCAGGGGGCGCGTCCACCGGGGAGCTGTTTTTT
v_call: TRBV18; d_call: NA; clone_size: NA; j_call: TRBJ2-3; cdr3_aa: CASSPPSTDTQYF; cdr3_nt: TGTGCCAGCTCACCCCCTAGCACAGATACGCAGTATTTT
v_call: TRBV7-8; d_call: TRBD2; clone_size: NA; j_call: TRBJ2-3; cdr3_aa: CASSLTTSGNTDTQYF; cdr3_nt: TGTGCCAGCAGCCTTACGACTAGCGGGAACACAGATACGCAGTATTTT
v_call: TRBV14; d_call: NA; clone_size: NA; j_call: TRBJ1-5; cdr3_aa: CASSHSRGDQPQHF; cdr3_nt: TGTGCCAGCAGTCACTCGCGGGGGGATCAGCCCCAGCATTTT
v_call: TRBV29-1; d_call: NA; clone_size: NA; j_call: TRBJ2-1; cdr3_aa: CSVEDPPDNEQFF; cdr3_nt: TGCAGCGTTGAAGATCCCCCGGACAATGAGCAGTTCTTC
v_call: TRBV2; d_call: TRBD1; clone_size: NA; j_call: TRBJ2-5; cdr3_aa: CASSDRGQDSETQYF; cdr3_nt: TGTGCCAGCAGTGACAGGGGGCAGGATAGTGAGACCCAGTACTTC
v_call: TRBV28; d_call: NA; clone_size: NA; j_call: TRBJ2-1; cdr3_aa: CASSAGGLPPDEQFF; cdr3_nt: TGTGCCAGCAGTGCCGGGGGGCTACCCCCCGATGAGCAGTTCTTC
v_call: TRBV29-1; d_call: TRBD1; clone_size: NA; j_call: TRBJ2-1; cdr3_aa: CSGATGVGEQFF; cdr3_nt: TGCAGCGGGGCTACAGGGGTGGGTGAGCAGTTCTTC
v_call: TRBV6-5; d_call: NA; clone_size: NA; j_call: TRBJ2-7; cdr3_aa: CASSSLYEQYF; cdr3_nt: TGTGCCAGCAGTTCCCTCTACGAGCAGTACTTC
v_call: TRBV11-3; d_call: NA; clone_size: NA; j_call: TRBJ1-1; cdr3_aa: CASISPAKGEAFF; cdr3_nt: TGTGCCAGCATCTCACCGGCCAAGGGGGAAGCTTTCTTT
v_call: TRBV28; d_call: NA; clone_size: NA; j_call: TRBJ1-5; cdr3_aa: CASSSLGGTNQPQHF; cdr3_nt: TGTGCCAGCAGCTCACTCGGCGGGACCAACCAGCCCCAGCATTTT
v_call: TRBV10-2; d_call: NA; clone_size: NA; j_call: TRBJ2-1; cdr3_aa: CASRTTGFMYNEQFF; cdr3_nt: TGCGCCAGCAGAACCACAGGGTTCATGTACAATGAGCAGTTCTTC
v_call: TRBV10-3; d_call: NA; clone_size: NA; j_call: TRBJ2-3; cdr3_aa: CAISEGGRLGTDTQYF; cdr3_nt: TGTGCCATCAGTGAGGGGGGCAGGCTTGGCACAGATACGCAGTATTTT
v_call: TRBV7-3; d_call: TRBD1; clone_size: NA; j_call: TRBJ1-1; cdr3_aa: CASSLENRGRTEAFF; cdr3_nt: TGTGCCAGCAGCTTAGAGAACAGGGGTCGGACTGAAGCTTTCTTT
v_call: TRBV18; d_call: TRBD1; clone_size: NA; j_call: TRBJ1-5; cdr3_aa: CASSRDRGNQPQHF; cdr3_nt: TGTGCCAGCTCGCGAGACAGGGGAAATCAGCCCCAGCATTTT
v_call: TRBV4-2; d_call: NA; clone_size: NA; j_call: TRBJ2-2; cdr3_aa: CASSQVLTGVPGELFF; cdr3_nt: TGTGCCAGCAGCCAAGTTTTGACGGGAGTGCCCGGGGAGCTGTTTTTT
v_call: TRBV5-1; d_call: TRBD2; clone_size: NA; j_call: TRBJ2-3; cdr3_aa: CASSLGGRANTDTQYF; cdr3_nt: TGCGCCAGCAGCTTGGGCGGGAGGGCCAACACAGATACGCAGTATTTT